Listed below are T cell receptor beta chains from one sample, sequenced in a study of blood T cell repertoires in COVID-19. Profiling relied on immunoSEQ multiplex PCR, and the TCRdb table lists in-frame clones only, not all of them. The sample gives 250,000 or so clones, under 90% of which show up once; roughly 1.8% is in the top ten. The sample taken for sequencing was PBMCs or T cells enriched from blood (not recorded which). All receptors come from a man aged 55 to 70 who had recovered from COVID-19. Each CDR3 is given with its conserved first and last residue. A D gene is named only where the DNA matches it firmly. Size is stated for part of the rows, as once, few or many counts, or as a class when the clone is expanded.

V	J	D	size	DNA	CDR3
TRBV9	TRBJ2-5	TRBD1	.	TGTGCCAGCAGCGTGGACAGGGAGCAAGAGACCCAGTACTTC	CASSVDREQETQYF
TRBV5-5	TRBJ1-2	TRBD1	.	TGTGCCAGCAGCCCGACAGGGAACTATGGCTACACCTTC	CASSPTGNYGYTF
TRBV24-1	TRBJ2-7	.	.	TGTGCCACCAGTGATTCTAGCGTCCACGAGCAGTACTTC	CATSDSSVHEQYF
TRBV19	TRBJ1-5	.	once	TGTGCCAGTAGCACCAGGCCCCCGACACAACTTGCGCATTTT	CASSTRPPTQLAHF
TRBV19	TRBJ1-2	.	.	TGTGCCAGTAGTATGATAACCCGGGGCTATGGCTACACCTTC	CASSMITRGYGYTF
TRBV5-1	TRBJ2-3	.	.	TGCGCCAGCAGCCTAGACAGGCCGGAAGATACGCAGTATTTT	CASSLDRPEDTQYF
TRBV19	TRBJ1-6	TRBD1	.	TGTGCCAGTAGTGTCCGGGACAGGGAATCACCCCTCCACTTT	CASSVRDRESPLHF
TRBV7-9	TRBJ2-2	.	.	TGTGCCAGCAGCTTAAGGTGGGAGACGAACACCGGGGAGCTGTTTTTT	CASSLRWETNTGELFF
TRBV3-1/TRBV3-2	TRBJ2-7	TRBD1	.	TGTGCCAGCAGCCTTCAGGGGGCCTACGAGCAGTACTTC	CASSLQGAYEQYF
TRBV28	TRBJ1-1	TRBD1	.	TGTGCCAGCAGTTGGACAGGGGCCAGCGCCGAAGCTTTCTTT	CASSWTGASAEAFF
TRBV10-2	TRBJ2-1	.	.	TGCGCCAGCAGTGAGTCGGGGGGGCCGGAGCAGTTCTTC	CASSESGGPEQFF
TRBV5-8	TRBJ1-5	TRBD1	.	TGTGCCAGCAGACAGGGGTTCGCCGGCAATCAGCCCCAGCATTTT	CASRQGFAGNQPQHF
TRBV7-8	TRBJ2-3	TRBD1	.	TGTGCCAGCAGCCGAGGGACAGGGGTAACAGATACGCAGTATTTT	CASSRGTGVTDTQYF
TRBV18	TRBJ2-7	TRBD1	.	TGTGCCAGCTCACCTTCGGGGGACAGGGTCTCCTACGAGCAGTACTTC	CASSPSGDRVSYEQYF
TRBV6-6	TRBJ2-7	TRBD1	.	TGTGCCAGCAGTGCGGGACAGGGGGGCTACGAGCAGTACTTC	CASSAGQGGYEQYF
TRBV6-5	TRBJ2-4	.	.	TGTGCCAGCAGAAAGGACACCCGAAACATTCAGTACTTC	CASRKDTRNIQYF
TRBV24-1	TRBJ1-4	TRBD1	.	TGTGCCACCAGTGATTTGCGTGGACAGGGGGCTACTAATGAAAAACTGTTTTTT	CATSDLRGQGATNEKLFF
TRBV19	TRBJ1-6	TRBD1	.	TGTGCCAGTAGCCCACCGGGACAGGGATTGGGCTATAATTCACCCCTCCACTTT	CASSPPGQGLGYNSPLHF
TRBV29-1	TRBJ2-7	.	.	TGCAGCGCGCTTGGGGGCCTCGGCTACGAGCAGTACTTC	CSALGGLGYEQYF
TRBV4-2	TRBJ2-4	.	once	TGTGCCAGCAGCCAAGAGGAGGGGATGAACATTCAGTACTTC	CASSQEEGMNIQYF
TRBV7-8	TRBJ1-4	TRBD1	.	TGTGCCAGCAGCTCCCTCCCCGGGACAGGAAATGAAAAACTGTTTTTT	CASSSLPGTGNEKLFF